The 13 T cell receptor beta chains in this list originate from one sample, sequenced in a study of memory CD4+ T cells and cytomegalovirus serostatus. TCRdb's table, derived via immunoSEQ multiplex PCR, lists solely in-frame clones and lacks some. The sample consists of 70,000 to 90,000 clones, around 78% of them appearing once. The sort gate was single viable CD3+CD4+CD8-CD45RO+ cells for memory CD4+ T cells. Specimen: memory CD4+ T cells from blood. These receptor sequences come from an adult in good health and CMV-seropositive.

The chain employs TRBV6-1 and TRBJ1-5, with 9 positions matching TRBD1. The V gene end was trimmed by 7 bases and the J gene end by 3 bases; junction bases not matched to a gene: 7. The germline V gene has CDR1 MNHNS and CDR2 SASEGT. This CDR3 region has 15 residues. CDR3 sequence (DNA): TGTGCCAGCACCCAGGACAGGGGCGTCAATCAGCCCCAGCATTTT. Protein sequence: CASTQDRGVNQPQHF.

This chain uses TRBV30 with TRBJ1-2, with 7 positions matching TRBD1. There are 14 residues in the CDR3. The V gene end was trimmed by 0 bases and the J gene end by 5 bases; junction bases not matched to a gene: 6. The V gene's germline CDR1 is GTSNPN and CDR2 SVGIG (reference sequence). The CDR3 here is CAWSVGTGDYGYTF. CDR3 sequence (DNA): TGTGCCTGGAGTGTAGGAACAGGGGATTATGGCTACACCTTC.

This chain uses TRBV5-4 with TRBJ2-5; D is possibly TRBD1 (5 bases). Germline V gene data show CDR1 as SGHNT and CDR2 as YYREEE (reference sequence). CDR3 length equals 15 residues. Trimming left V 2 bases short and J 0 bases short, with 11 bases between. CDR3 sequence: CASSFELTDQETQYF. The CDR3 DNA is TGTGCCAGCAGCTTTGAGCTGACAGACCAAGAGACCCAGTACTTC.

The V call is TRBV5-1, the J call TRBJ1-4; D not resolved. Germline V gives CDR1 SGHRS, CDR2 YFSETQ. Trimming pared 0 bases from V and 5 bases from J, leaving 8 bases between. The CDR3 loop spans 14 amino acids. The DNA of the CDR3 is TGCGCCAGCAGCTTGGGACGGACGAATGAAAAACTGTTTTTT. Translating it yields CASSLGRTNEKLFF.

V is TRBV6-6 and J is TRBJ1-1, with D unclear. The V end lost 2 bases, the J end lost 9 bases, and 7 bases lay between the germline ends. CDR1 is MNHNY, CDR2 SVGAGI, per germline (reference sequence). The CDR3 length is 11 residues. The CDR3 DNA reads TGTGCCAGCAGTTACGCGTCCAAAGCTTTCTTT. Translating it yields CASSYASKAFF.

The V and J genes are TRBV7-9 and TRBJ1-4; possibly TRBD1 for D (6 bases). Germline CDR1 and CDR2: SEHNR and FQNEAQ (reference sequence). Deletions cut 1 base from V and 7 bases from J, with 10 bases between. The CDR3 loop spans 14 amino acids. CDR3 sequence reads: CASSLVGQGEKLFF. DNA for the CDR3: TGTGCCAGCAGCTTAGTGGGACAAGGTGAAAAACTGTTTTTT.

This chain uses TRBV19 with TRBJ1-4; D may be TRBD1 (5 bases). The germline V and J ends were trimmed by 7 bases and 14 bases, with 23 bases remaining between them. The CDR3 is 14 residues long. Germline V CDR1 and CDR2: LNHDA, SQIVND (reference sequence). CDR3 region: CASNLRIRQSPLFF. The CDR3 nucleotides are TGTGCCAGTAACCTTCGTATTCGACAGTCTCCCCTGTTTTTT.

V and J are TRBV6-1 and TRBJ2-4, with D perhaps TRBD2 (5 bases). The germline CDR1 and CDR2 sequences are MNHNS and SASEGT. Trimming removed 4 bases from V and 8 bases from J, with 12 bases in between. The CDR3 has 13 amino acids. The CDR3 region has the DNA TGTGCCAGCAGTGTGTCTCTGAGGGACATTCAGTACTTC. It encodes CASSVSLRDIQYF.

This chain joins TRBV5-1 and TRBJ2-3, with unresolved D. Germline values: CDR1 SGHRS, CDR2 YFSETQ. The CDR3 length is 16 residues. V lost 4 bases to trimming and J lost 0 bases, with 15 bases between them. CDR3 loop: CASSREARGSTDTQYF. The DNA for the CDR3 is TGCGCCAGCAGCCGAGAGGCGCGTGGAAGCACAGATACGCAGTATTTT. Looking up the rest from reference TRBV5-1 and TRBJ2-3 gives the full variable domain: KAGVTQTPRYLIKTRGQQVTLSCSPISGHRSVSWYQQTPGQGLQFLFEYFSETQRNKGNFPGRFSGRQFSNSRSEMNVSTLELGDSALYLCASSREARGSTDTQYFGPGTRLTVL.

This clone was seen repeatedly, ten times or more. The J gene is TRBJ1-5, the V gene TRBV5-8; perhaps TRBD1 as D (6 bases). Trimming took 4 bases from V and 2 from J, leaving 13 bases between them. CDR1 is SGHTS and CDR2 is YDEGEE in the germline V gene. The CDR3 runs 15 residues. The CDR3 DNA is TGTGCCAGCAGCGGCGGACAGACCCGCAATCAGCCCCAGCATTTT. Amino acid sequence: CASSGGQTRNQPQHF. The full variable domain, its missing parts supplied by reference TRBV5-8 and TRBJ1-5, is EAGVTQSPTHLIKTRGQQATLRCSPISGHTSVYWYQQALGLGLQFLLWYDEGEERNRGNFPPRFSGRQFPNYSSELNVNALELEDSALYLCASSGGQTRNQPQHFGDGTRLSIL.

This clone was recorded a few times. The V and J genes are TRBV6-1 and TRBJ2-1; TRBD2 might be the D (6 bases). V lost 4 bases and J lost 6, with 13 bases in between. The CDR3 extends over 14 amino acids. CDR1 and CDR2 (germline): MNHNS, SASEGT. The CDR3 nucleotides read TGTGCCAGCAGTGTCGGGGCGGGGATCAATGAGCAGTTCTTC. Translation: CASSVGAGINEQFF.

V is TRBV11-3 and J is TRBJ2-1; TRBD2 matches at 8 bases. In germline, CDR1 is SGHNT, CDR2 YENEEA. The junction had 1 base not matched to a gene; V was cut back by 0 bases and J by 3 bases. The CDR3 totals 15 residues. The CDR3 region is CASSLDGGGYNEQFF. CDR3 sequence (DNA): TGTGCCAGCAGCTTAGACGGGGGGGGCTACAATGAGCAGTTCTTC.

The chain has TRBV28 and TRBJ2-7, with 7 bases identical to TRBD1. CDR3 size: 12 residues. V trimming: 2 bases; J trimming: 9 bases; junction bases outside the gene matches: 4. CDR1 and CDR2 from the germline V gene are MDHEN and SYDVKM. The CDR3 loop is CASSLGQGVQYF. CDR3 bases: TGTGCCAGCAGTTTAGGGCAGGGGGTGCAGTACTTC. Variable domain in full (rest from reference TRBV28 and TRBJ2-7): DVKVTQSSRYLVKRTGEKVFLECVQDMDHENMFWYRQDPGLGLRLIYFSYDVKMKEKGDIPEGYSVSREKKERFSLILESASTNQTSMYLCASSLGQGVQYFGPGTRLTVT.